The present entry profiles one T cell receptor (beta chain) with its context. Its antigen is currently unknown. Sequenced by immunoSEQ multiplex PCR; TCRdb stores in-frame clones only, minus some. The sample has 28,000 or so clones, 72% seen once. The data are from a study of PD-1 blockade in classical Hodgkin lymphoma. Across the whole study: Intravenous delivery of nivolumab at 3 mg/kg to patients occurred every 2 weeks.

As for time point: cycle 4 day 1 (C4D1), after six to seven weeks of nivolumab. Autologous stem cell transplantation was followed by relapse in every patient, and brentuximab vedotin exposure varied. Broader study findings: The study found that TCR diversity rose significantly by C4D1 in CD4+ but not CD8+ cells. Newly diagnosed patients were said to have less baseline TCR diversity than healthy donors did. Complete responders started with a diversity level that resembled newly diagnosed patients at baseline.

The CDR3 length is 13 residues. V lost 2 bases and J 4 bases, leaving 9 bases between the germline ends. Per the germline V gene, CDR1 is SGHVS and CDR2 is FNYEAQ. The specimen was peripheral blood mononuclear cells (PBMCs), collected before the fourth cycle of nivolumab. The sequence derives from a human donor with classical Hodgkin lymphoma. The V gene is TRBV7-6, the J gene TRBJ2-7, with unresolved D. CDR3 in amino acids: CASSLSVPYEQYF. CDR3 in DNA: TGTGCCAGCAGCTTATCGGTACCTTACGAGCAGTACTTC.